This TCR beta chain is from a study of T cell repertoires in cytomegalovirus infection. TCRdb recomputed calls from the reads with MiXCR, one row per CDR3 protein. Counted here are over 250,000 distinct CDR3 sequences, less than 25% occurring once; the ten biggest clones make up roughly a fifth. The V gene's germline CDR1 is KGHSH and CDR2 LQKENI. Trimming took 2 bases from V and 8 from J, leaving 10 bases between them. The length of the CDR3 is 13 residues. Details on this clonotype: The antigen is undetermined.

The receptor comes from a human donor in good health (CMV status not recorded). Some clones in this sample may be carry-over from other donors' samples. The material sequenced was cultured PBMCs, taken from culture after CMV antigen stimulation. The chain combines TRBV18 with TRBJ2-1; D remains unclear. The CDR3 region has the DNA TGTGCCAGCTCACCAACACAGCACGATGAGCAGTTCTTC. It codes for CASSPTQHDEQFF.